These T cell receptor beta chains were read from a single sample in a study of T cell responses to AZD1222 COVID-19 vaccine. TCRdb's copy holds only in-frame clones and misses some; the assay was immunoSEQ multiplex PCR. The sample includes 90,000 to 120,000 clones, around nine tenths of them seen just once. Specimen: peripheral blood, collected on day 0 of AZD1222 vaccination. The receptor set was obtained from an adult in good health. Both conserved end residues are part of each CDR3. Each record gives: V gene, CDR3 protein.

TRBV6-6	CASRKTGNYEQYF
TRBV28	CASSSTEAFF
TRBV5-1	CASSSGQGEAFF
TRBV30	CAWTSGGAYNEQFF
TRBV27	CASRYRQGGTEAFF
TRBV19	CASRNYRDGGDPLHF
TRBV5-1	CASSWRQGAGYEQYF
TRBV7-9	CASSPWTDTYEQYF
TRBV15	CATLEDRSSYNSPLHF
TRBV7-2	CASRSRDTGPEAFF